This TCR beta chain was recovered during a study of T-cell reconstitution after alpha-beta-depleted transplantation in children. Overall study results and limits: There were some patients whose high TCRbeta diversity at day 60 came from surviving recipient T cells and thymic progenitors. Diversity and T-cell counts at one year after transplant derived mostly from new T cells. There were reportedly several hundred expanded graft clones from which alpha-beta T cells came about two months after transplant.

This clonotype was seen ten or more times. No antigen is known for it. Unique molecular identifiers tagged the TCRbeta library. Each CDR3 protein gets one entry after TCRdb re-called the PCR reads with MiXCR. The sample consists of hundreds of thousands of distinct CDR3 sequences, 8.2% of them appearing once. The clonotype originates from a male patient aged 5 to 17 who had a stem cell transplant for acute lymphoblastic leukemia, so the T cells may come from the graft donor. Sequenced here: PBMCs, mostly from graft donor cells, sampled 180 days after TCRalphabeta/CD19-depleted stem cell transplant.

CDR3 nucleotides: TGTGCCAGTTCGGGACAGAGCAATCAGCCCCAGCATTTT. Translating gives CASSGQSNQPQHF. V usage is TRBV19 and J usage is TRBJ1-5; the match to TRBD1 covers 7 bases. The CDR3 is 13 residues long. Germline values: CDR1 LNHDA, CDR2 SQIVND (reference sequence). V was clipped by 8 bases and J by 1 base; unmatched bases: 2.